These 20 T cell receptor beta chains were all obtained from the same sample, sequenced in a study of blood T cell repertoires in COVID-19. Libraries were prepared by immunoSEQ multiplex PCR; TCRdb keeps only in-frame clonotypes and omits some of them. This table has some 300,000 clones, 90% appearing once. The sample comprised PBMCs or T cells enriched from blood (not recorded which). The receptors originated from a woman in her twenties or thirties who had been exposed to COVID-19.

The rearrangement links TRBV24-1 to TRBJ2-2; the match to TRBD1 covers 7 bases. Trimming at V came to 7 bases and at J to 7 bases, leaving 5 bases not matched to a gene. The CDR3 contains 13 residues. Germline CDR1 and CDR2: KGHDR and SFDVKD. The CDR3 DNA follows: TGTGCCACCAGACAAACAGGGGTCGGGGAGCTGTTTTTT. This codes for CATRQTGVGELFF.

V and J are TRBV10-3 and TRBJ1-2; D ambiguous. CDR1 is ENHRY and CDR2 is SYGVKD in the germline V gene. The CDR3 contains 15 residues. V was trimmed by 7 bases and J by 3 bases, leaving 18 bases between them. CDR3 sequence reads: CAITASFPSDYGYTF. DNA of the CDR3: TGTGCCATCACCGCGTCATTCCCCTCTGACTATGGCTACACCTTC.

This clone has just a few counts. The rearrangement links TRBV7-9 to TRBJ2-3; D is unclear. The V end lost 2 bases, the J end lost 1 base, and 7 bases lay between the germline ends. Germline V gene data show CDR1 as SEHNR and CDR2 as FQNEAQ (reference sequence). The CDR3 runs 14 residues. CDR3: CASSLLAGTDTQYF. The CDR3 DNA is TGTGCCAGCAGCTTATTGGCCGGCACAGATACGCAGTATTTT. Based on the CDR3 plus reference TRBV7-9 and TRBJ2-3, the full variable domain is DTGVSQNPRHKITKRGQNVTFRCDPISEHNRLYWYRQTLGQGPEFLTYFQNEAQLEKSRLLSDRFSAERPKGSFSTLEIQRTEQGDSAMYLCASSLLAGTDTQYFGPGTRLTVL.

The CDR3 loop is CASSYRIEARNTIYF. DNA of the CDR3: TGTGCCAGCAGTTATCGAATAGAAGCACGAAACACCATATATTTT. This rearrangement joins TRBV6-5 to TRBJ1-3; no clear D gene. The germline V gene has CDR1 MNHEY and CDR2 SVGAGI. V was cut by 3 bases and J by 5 bases, with 14 bases left in between. The CDR3 runs 15 residues.

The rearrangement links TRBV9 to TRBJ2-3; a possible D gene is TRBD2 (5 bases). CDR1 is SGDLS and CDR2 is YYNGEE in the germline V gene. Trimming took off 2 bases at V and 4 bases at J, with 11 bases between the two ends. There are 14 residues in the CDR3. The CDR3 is CASSVHHGADTQYF. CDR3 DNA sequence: TGTGCCAGCAGCGTTCACCACGGGGCAGATACGCAGTATTTT.

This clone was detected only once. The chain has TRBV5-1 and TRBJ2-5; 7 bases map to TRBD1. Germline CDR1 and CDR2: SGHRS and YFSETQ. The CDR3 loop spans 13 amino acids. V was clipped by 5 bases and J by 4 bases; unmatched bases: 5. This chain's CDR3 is CASRPDRAETQYF. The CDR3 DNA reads TGCGCCAGCAGACCCGACAGGGCAGAGACCCAGTACTTC.

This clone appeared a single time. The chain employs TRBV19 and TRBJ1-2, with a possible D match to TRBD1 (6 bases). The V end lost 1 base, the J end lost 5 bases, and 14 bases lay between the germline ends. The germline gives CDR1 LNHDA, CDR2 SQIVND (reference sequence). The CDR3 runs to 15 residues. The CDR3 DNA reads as TGTGCCAGTAGTATAGCTGGCAGGGGCGTATATGGCTACACCTTC. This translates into CASSIAGRGVYGYTF.

The CDR3 protein is CASRTGGEQFF. DNA of the CDR3: TGTGCCAGCAGGACAGGGGGGGAGCAGTTCTTC. The chain uses TRBV6-5 and TRBJ2-1; 9 bases are shared with TRBD1. Germline values: CDR1 MNHEY, CDR2 SVGAGI. Losses at the gene ends were 6 bases for V and 10 bases for J; bases not matched to a gene: 1. This CDR3 has 11 residues.

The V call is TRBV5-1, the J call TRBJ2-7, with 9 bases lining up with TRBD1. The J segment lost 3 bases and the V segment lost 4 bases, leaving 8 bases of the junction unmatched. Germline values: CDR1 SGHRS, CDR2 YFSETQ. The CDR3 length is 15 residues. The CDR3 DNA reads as TGCGCCAGCAGCAGGACAGGGGCCCCTATCTACGAGCAGTACTTC. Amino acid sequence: CASSRTGAPIYEQYF.

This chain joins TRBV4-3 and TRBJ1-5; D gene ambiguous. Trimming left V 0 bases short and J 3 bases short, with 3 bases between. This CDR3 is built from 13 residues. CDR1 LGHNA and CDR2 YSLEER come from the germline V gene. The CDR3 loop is CASSQDINQPQHF. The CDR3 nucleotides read TGCGCCAGCAGCCAAGATATCAATCAGCCCCAGCATTTT.

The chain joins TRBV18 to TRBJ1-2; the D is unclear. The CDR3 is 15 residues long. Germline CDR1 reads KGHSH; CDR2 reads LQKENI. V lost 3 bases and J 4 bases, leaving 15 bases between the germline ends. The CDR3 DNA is TGTGCCAGCTCACCGGCGGGAGGATTGGGCTATGGCTACACCTTC. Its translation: CASSPAGGLGYGYTF.

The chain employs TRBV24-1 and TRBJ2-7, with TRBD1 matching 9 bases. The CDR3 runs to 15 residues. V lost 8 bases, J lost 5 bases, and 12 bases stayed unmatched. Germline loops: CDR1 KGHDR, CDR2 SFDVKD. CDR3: CATIWTTGGEHEQYF. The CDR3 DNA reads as TGTGCCACCATTTGGACGACAGGGGGGGAGCACGAGCAGTACTTC.

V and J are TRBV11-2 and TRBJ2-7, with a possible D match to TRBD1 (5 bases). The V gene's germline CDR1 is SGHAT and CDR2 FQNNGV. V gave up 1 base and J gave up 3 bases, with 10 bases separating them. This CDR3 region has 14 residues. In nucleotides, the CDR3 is TGTGCCAGCAGCTTAGGGTCAGGGATCTACGAGCAGTACTTC. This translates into CASSLGSGIYEQYF. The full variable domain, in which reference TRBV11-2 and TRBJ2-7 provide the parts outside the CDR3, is EAGVAQSPRYKIIEKRQSVAFWCNPISGHATLYWYQQILGQGPKLLIQFQNNGVVDDSQLPKDRFSAERLKGVDSTLKIQPAKLEDSAVYLCASSLGSGIYEQYFGPGTRLTVT.

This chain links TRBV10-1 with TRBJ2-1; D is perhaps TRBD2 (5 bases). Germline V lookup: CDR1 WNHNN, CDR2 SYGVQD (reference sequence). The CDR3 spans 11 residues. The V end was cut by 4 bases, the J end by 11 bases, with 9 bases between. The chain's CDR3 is CASSGRVKQFF. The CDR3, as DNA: TGCGCCAGCAGTGGGCGGGTAAAGCAGTTCTTC.

The chain's CDR3 is CASSTQGAPYNEQFF. The DNA for the CDR3 is TGTGCCAGCAGCACACAGGGAGCGCCCTACAATGAGCAGTTCTTC. This chain connects TRBV5-8 to TRBJ2-1; TRBD1 is a possible D gene (6 bases). Germline V CDR1 and CDR2: SGHTS, YDEGEE. The CDR3 sequence is 15 residues long. V lost 4 bases to trimming and J lost 2 bases, with 13 bases between them.

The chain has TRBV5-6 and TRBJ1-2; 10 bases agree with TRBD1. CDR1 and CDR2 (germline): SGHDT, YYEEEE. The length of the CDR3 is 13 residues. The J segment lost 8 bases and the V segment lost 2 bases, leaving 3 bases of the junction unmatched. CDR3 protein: CASSFGTGVGYTF. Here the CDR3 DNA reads TGTGCCAGCAGCTTCGGGACAGGGGTGGGCTACACCTTC.

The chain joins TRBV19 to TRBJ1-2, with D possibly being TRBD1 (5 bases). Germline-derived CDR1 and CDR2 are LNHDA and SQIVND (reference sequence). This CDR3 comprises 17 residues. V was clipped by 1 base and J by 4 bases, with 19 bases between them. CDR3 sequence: CASSIVAQGFRIYGYTF. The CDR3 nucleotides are TGTGCCAGTAGTATAGTGGCCCAGGGTTTTAGGATCTATGGCTACACCTTC.

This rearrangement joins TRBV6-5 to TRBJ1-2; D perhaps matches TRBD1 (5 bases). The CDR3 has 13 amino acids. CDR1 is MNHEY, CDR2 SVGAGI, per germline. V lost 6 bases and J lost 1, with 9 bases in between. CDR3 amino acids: CASRPRVNYGYTF. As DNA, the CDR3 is TGTGCCAGCAGACCCAGGGTTAACTATGGCTACACCTTC.

CDR3 region: CASQQGVNTEAFF. For the CDR3, the DNA is TGTGCCAGTCAACAGGGAGTAAACACTGAAGCTTTCTTT. The chain carries TRBV6-6 and TRBJ1-1; D may be TRBD1 (6 bases). The CDR3 consists of 13 residues. Trimming took off 9 bases at V and 2 bases at J, with 13 bases between the two ends. Germline CDR1 and CDR2: MNHNY and SVGAGI (reference sequence).

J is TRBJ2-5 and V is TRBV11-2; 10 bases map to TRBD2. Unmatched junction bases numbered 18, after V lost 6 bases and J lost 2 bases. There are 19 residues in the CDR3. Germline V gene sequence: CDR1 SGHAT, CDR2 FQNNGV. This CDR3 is CASSPLPSGGPRVQETQYF. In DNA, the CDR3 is TGTGCCAGCAGTCCCTTGCCTAGCGGGGGTCCCCGGGTACAAGAGACCCAGTACTTC.